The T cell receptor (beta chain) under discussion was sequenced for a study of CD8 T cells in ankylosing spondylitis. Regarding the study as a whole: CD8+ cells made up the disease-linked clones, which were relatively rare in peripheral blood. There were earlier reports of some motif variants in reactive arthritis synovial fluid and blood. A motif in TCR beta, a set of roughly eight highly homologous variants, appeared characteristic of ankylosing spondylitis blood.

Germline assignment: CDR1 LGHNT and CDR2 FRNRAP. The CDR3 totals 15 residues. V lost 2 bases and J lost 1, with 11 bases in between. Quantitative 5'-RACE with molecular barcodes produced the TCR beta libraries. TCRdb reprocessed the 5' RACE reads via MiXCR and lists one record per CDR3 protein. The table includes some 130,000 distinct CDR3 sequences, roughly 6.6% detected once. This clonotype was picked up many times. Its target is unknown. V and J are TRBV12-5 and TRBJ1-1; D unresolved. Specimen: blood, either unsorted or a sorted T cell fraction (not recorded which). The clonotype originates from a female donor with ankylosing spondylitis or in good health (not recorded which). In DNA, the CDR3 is TGTGCTAGTGGTTTGACTTCAGGTGGGAACACTGAAGCTTTCTTT. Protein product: CASGLTSGGNTEAFF.